These 21 T cell receptor beta chains were sequenced from one sample in a study of T cell repertoires in cytomegalovirus infection. Antigens for these TCRs are unknown. TCRdb redid the calling of the reads with MiXCR, one entry per CDR3 protein. The data show about a million distinct CDR3 sequences, around 30% seen once. Sample: cultured CD8+ T cells from PBMCs, taken from culture after CMV antigen stimulation. These receptors were collected from a human donor in good health (CMV status not recorded). Some clones in this sample may be carry-over from other donors' samples.

This clonotype has a count of ten or more. The genes are TRBV7-2 and TRBJ1-5; 10 nucleotides align to TRBD1. After removal of 6 bases from V and 0 bases from J, the junction contained 11 bases not matched to a gene. Germline CDR1 is SGHTA and CDR2 is FQGNSA. The CDR3 has 18 amino acids. As DNA, the CDR3 is TGTGCCAGCAGGGGGACCGGGACAGGGGCGTATAGCAATCAGCCCCAGCATTTT. It encodes CASRGTGTGAYSNQPQHF.

The J gene is TRBJ2-7, the V gene TRBV2; D tentatively reads TRBD1 or TRBD2 (6 bases each). V gave up 3 bases and J gave up 6 bases, with 15 bases separating them. This CDR3 contains 14 residues. CDR1 and CDR2 from the germline V gene are SNHLY and FYNNEI. CDR3 nucleotides: TGTGCCAGCAGTGAGGGGGGCGGATTACTCGAGCAGTACGTC. It is translated as CASSEGGGLLEQYV.

This clonotype was recorded once. Relative to the germline gene, one junction end is altered; a read error may explain this. This chain links TRBV9 with TRBJ2-5, with D uncertain. Germline CDR1 reads SGDLS; CDR2 reads YYNGEE. The CDR3 spans 18 residues. CDR3 sequence reads: CASSVDGSRWAYQETQYF. CDR3 nucleotides: TGTGCCAGCAGCGTAGACGGGTCCCGGTGGGCTTACCAAGAGACCCAATACTTC. Drawing the rest from reference TRBV9 and TRBJ2-5, the complete variable domain is DSGVTQTPKHLITATGQRVTLRCSPRSGDLSVYWYQQSLDQGLQFLIQYYNGEERAKGNILERFSAQQFPDLHSELNLSSLELGDSALYFCASSVDGSRWAYQETQYFGPGTRLLVL.

In its sample, this clonotype was seen a few times. The chain recombines TRBV12-3 or TRBV12-4 with TRBJ2-7; 12 bases align to TRBD1. The CDR3 length is 14 residues. V dropped 5 bases and J dropped 6; count of bases not matched to a gene: 5. CDR3 residues: CASSPGTGGFEQYV. The CDR3 nucleotides are TGTGCCAGCAGTCCCGGGACAGGGGGCTTCGAGCAGTACGTC.

This clonotype occurred a few times. The V gene is TRBV6-1, the J gene TRBJ1-1; a weak D match, TRBD1 (5 bases). This CDR3 has 13 amino acids. Trimming removed 6 bases at V and 0 bases at J, with 8 bases between. Germline CDR1 reads MNHNS; CDR2 reads SASEGT. The CDR3 is CASRRTLNTEAFF. Here the CDR3 DNA reads TGTGCCAGCAGACGGACATTGAACACTGAAGCTTTCTTT.

This clonotype was seen at least ten times. The chain is built from TRBV7-2 and TRBJ2-1; 14 bases match TRBD2. There are 18 residues in the CDR3. Looked up from germline, CDR1 is SGHTA and CDR2 is FQGNSA. The V gene end was trimmed by 0 bases and the J gene end by 9 bases; junction bases not matched to a gene: 10. The CDR3 loop reads CASSLATSGGAVRREQFF. DNA of the CDR3: TGTGCCAGCAGCTTAGCGACTAGCGGGGGGGCCGTAAGGCGTGAGCAGTTCTTC. Together with reference TRBV7-2 and TRBJ2-1, the CDR3 gives the full variable domain: GAGVSQSPSNKVTEKGKDVELRCDPISGHTALYWYRQSLGQGLEFLIYFQGNSAPDKSGLPSDRFSAERTGGSVSTLTIQRTQQEDSAVYLCASSLATSGGAVRREQFFGPGTRLTVL.

For the CDR3, the DNA is TGTGCCAGCAGTTACATCGCAGGGTCTTTTTCGGAAGCTTTCTTT. Its translation is CASSYIAGSFSEAFF. The chain couples TRBV6-6 to TRBJ1-1; weak D call: TRBD1 (5 bases). The CDR3 totals 15 residues. CDR1 is MNHNY and CDR2 is SVGAGI in the germline V gene (reference sequence). Trimming left V 2 bases short and J 8 bases short, with 18 bases between.

The J gene is TRBJ2-4, the V gene TRBV5-4; a possible D gene is TRBD2 (7 bases). This CDR3 is built from 16 residues. The V and J ends lost 5 bases and 1 base respectively, with 16 bases between them. CDR1 and CDR2 (germline): SGHNT, YYREEE (reference sequence). CDR3 loop: CASRYGGGSAKNIQYF. CDR3 sequence (DNA): TGTGCCAGCAGATATGGCGGGGGCTCGGCCAAAAACATTCAGTACTTC.

A few counts support this clonotype. This rearrangement joins TRBV27 to TRBJ2-7; weak D call: TRBD2 (5 bases). Germline V gene data show CDR1 as MNHEY and CDR2 as SMNVEV (reference sequence). V was trimmed by 3 bases and J by 0 bases, leaving 12 bases between them. There are 15 residues in the CDR3. The CDR3: CASSFLGEFSYEQYF. The CDR3 bases are TGTGCCAGCAGTTTCCTTGGGGAGTTCTCCTACGAGCAGTACTTC.

This sequence joins TRBV7-9 and TRBJ2-3; 11 nucleotides agree with TRBD2. V was clipped by 2 bases and J by 2 bases; unmatched bases: 15. The CDR3 covers 20 residues. Germline V gene data show CDR1 as SEHNR and CDR2 as FQNEAQ (reference sequence). Here the CDR3 DNA reads TGTGCCAGCAGCTTAACCGATCGGATCCTGACTAGCGGGAACACAGATACGCAGTATTTT. Residues: CASSLTDRILTSGNTDTQYF.

This clonotype was observed a handful of times. The CDR3 sequence is CAIGATGNTGELFF. For the CDR3, the DNA is TGTGCCATCGGGGCTACAGGAAACACCGGGGAGCTGTTTTTT. This chain joins TRBV10-3 and TRBJ2-2; D is possibly TRBD1 (5 bases). This CDR3 is 14 amino acids long. Trimming left V 8 bases short and J 2 bases short, with 12 bases between. CDR1 and CDR2 from the germline V gene are ENHRY and SYGVKD.

The rearrangement joins TRBV2 to TRBJ2-2, with 10 bases aligning to TRBD2. V gave up 6 bases and J gave up 9 bases; unmatched junction bases: 4. The CDR3 loop spans 13 amino acids. The germline CDR1 and CDR2 sequences are SNHLY and FYNNEI. The chain's CDR3 is CASRGTSVRELFF. DNA of the CDR3: TGTGCCAGCAGGGGGACTAGCGTCCGGGAGCTGTTTTTT.

This clonotype was detected ten times or more. The rearrangement uses TRBV7-9 and TRBJ2-2; unclear D gene. This CDR3 has 16 residues. V shed 1 base and J shed 4 bases, with 13 bases lying between them. The germline V gene has CDR1 SEHNR and CDR2 FQNEAQ (reference sequence). CDR3 in amino acids: CASSLDPGPGTGELFF. The CDR3 nucleotides read TGTGCCAGCAGCTTAGATCCGGGTCCGGGCACCGGGGAGCTGTTTTTT.

The rearrangement joins TRBV7-9 to TRBJ2-7, with D possibly being TRBD1 (6 bases). This CDR3 comprises 16 residues. Germline CDR1 SEHNR, CDR2 FQNEAQ (reference sequence). Deletions cut 1 base from V and 2 bases from J, with 15 bases between. In nucleotides, the CDR3 is TGTGCCAGCAGCTTAGAACAGGGAAGCACCACCTACGAGCAGTACTTC. Protein product: CASSLEQGSTTYEQYF.

A few counts support this clonotype. The J gene is TRBJ2-1, the V gene TRBV27, with a tentative D call TRBD1 (6 bases). The CDR3 contains 15 residues. Per germline, CDR1 MNHEY and CDR2 SMNVEV (reference sequence). Trimming took 6 bases from V and 4 from J, leaving 16 bases between them. CDR3 DNA sequence: TGTGCCAGCAGCCCGGGACACCCTGGGTACAATGAGCAGTTCTTC. Its protein product is CASSPGHPGYNEQFF.

This clonotype was observed a few times. This chain uses TRBV7-9 with TRBJ2-2; possibly TRBD2 for D (5 bases). Germline V gene lookup returns CDR1 SEHNR and CDR2 FQNEAQ (reference sequence). Trimming removed 1 base from V and 2 bases from J, with 11 bases in between. The CDR3 covers 16 residues. CDR3 sequence (DNA): TGTGCCAGCAGCTTAGTGACGGGATCTAACACCGGGGAGCTGTTTTTT. This codes for CASSLVTGSNTGELFF.

J is TRBJ2-1 and V is TRBV7-6, with 11 bases that match TRBD2. The CDR3 is made up of 15 amino acids. Germline V lookup: CDR1 SGHVS, CDR2 FNYEAQ. Germline trimming cut 4 bases from V and 4 bases from J; bases unmatched to any gene: 3. CDR3: CASSSASGGYNEQFF. The CDR3 coding sequence is TGTGCCAGCAGCTCCGCTAGCGGGGGGTACAATGAGCAGTTCTTC. The full variable domain, in which reference TRBV7-6 and TRBJ2-1 provide the parts outside the CDR3, is GAGVSQSPRYKVTKRGQDVALRCDPISGHVSLYWYRQALGQGPEFLTYFNYEAQQDKSGLPNDRFSAERPEGSISTLTIQRTEQRDSAMYRCASSSASGGYNEQFFGPGTRLTVL.

V usage is TRBV5-1 and J usage is TRBJ2-3; TRBD1 matches 10 bases. Germline trimming cut 0 bases from V and 3 bases from J; bases unmatched to any gene: 7. The CDR3 totals 17 residues. CDR1 is SGHRS, CDR2 YFSETQ, per germline. This CDR3 reads CASSLALGTGVTDTQYF. CDR3 sequence (DNA): TGCGCCAGCAGCTTGGCCCTGGGGACAGGGGTAACAGATACGCAGTATTTT.

The V call is TRBV29-1, the J call TRBJ2-5; 9 bases are a match to TRBD2. The CDR3 runs to 17 residues. CDR1 is SQVTM, CDR2 ANQGSEA, per germline. Trimming took 6 bases from V and 1 from J; bases not matched to a gene: 15. The CDR3 sequence: CSVEGHSTSGSQETQYF. The CDR3 nucleotides are TGCAGCGTGGAGGGACACTCGACTAGCGGCTCCCAAGAGACCCAGTACTTC.

This clonotype was counted between two and nine times. This chain uses TRBV4-1 with TRBJ1-1; D ambiguous. Trimming took 3 bases from V and 2 from J, leaving 10 bases between them. The length of the CDR3 is 14 residues. CDR1 and CDR2 from the germline V gene are MGHRA and YSYEKL. CDR3 coding DNA: TGCGCCAGCAGCCAGGAGGGCAGAAACACTGAAGCTTTCTTT. Protein sequence: CASSQEGRNTEAFF.

This clonotype occurred many times. The rearrangement links TRBV5-5 to TRBJ1-1, with 8 bases lining up with TRBD1. This CDR3 has 14 residues. The ends lost 4 bases at V and 5 bases at J; junction bases unmatched: 7. Germline CDR1 reads SGHKS; CDR2 reads YYEKEE (reference sequence). The CDR3 DNA reads TGTGCCAGCAGCGCAGGACAGGGTAAAACTGAAGCTTTCTTT. Its translation: CASSAGQGKTEAFF. Based on the CDR3 plus reference TRBV5-5 and TRBJ1-1, the full variable domain is DAGVTQSPTHLIKTRGQQVTLRCSPISGHKSVSWYQQVLGQGPQFIFQYYEKEERGRGNFPDRFSARQFPNYSSELNVNALLLGDSALYLCASSAGQGKTEAFFGQGTRLTVV.